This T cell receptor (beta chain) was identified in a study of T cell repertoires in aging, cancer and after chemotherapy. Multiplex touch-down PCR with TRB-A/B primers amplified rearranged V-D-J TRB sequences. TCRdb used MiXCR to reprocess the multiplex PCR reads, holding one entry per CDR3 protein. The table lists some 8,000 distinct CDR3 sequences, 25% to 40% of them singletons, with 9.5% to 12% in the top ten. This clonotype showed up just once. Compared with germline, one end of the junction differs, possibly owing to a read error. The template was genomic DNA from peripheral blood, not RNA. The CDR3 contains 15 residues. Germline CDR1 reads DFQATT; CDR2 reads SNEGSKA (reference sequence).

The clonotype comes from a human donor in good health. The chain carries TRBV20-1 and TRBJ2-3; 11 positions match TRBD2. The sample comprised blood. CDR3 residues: CSATPLAGDTDTQYF. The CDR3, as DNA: TGCAGCGCTACTCCACTAGCGGGGGACACAGATACGCAGTATTTT.